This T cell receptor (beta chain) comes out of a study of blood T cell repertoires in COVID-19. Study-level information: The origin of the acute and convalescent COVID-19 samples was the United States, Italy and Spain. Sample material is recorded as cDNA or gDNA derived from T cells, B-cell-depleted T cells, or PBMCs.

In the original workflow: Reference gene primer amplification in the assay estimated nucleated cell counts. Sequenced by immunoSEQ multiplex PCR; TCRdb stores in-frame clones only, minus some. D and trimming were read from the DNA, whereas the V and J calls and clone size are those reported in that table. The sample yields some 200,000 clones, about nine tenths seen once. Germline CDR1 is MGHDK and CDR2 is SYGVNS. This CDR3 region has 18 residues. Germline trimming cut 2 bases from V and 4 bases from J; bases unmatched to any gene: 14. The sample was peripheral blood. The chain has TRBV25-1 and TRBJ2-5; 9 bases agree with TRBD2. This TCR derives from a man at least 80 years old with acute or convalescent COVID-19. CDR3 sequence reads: CASSEPLGGSGRSETQYF. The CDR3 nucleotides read TGTGCCAGCAGTGAACCGCTCGGGGGTAGCGGGAGATCAGAGACCCAGTACTTC.